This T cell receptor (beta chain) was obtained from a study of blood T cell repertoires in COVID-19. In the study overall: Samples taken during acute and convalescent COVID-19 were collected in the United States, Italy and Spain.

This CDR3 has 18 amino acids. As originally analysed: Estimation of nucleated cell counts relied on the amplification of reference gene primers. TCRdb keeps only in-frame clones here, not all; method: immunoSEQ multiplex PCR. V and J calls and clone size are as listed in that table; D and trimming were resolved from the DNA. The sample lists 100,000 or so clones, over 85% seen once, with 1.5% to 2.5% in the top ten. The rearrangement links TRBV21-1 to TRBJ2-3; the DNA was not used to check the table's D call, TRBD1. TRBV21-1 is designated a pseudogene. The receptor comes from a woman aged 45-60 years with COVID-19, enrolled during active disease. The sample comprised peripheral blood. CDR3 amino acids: CASSKWLSGPLNTDTQYF. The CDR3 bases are TGTGCCAGCAGCAAATGGTTGAGTGGGCCCTTGAACACAGATACGCAGTATTTT.